There are a few counts of the clone carrying this TCR beta chain. The source of the sample is a study of cytomegalovirus exposure and HLA in healthy donors. The overall study: 81% of more than 300 genotyped donors fell in the Caucasian-associated ancestry cluster.

This PCR relied on a set of 60 Vbeta primers and 13 Jbeta primers. Only in-frame clones appear in the TCRdb table, and some are missing; sequencing was by immunoSEQ multiplex PCR. The sample yields 120,000 or so clones, about a sixth seen once. This CDR3 is 15 amino acids long. The germline gives CDR1 SGHTA, CDR2 FQGTGA. V was trimmed by 4 bases and J by 5 bases, leaving 18 bases between them. Material for sequencing was PBMCs. This TCR came from a female donor in good health and CMV-seropositive. V and J are TRBV7-3 and TRBJ2-7; D unresolved. Written as DNA, the CDR3 is TGTGCCAGCAGCTCCACAGTTGGCAGCAAAGACGAGCAGTACTTC. This gives the protein CASSSTVGSKDEQYF.